The 8 T cell receptor beta chains below come from one sample, sequenced in a study of shared clonotypes between healthy human individuals. Repertoires were generated with immunoSEQ multiplex PCR, while TCRdb's copy carries only in-frame clones and drops some. The sample has fewer than 850,000 clones, 90% seen once. Sequencing was done on a sample of memory CD8+ T cells from PBMCs. The subset is: CD45RO+ cells pooled with CCR7-negative TemRA cells. The receptor source for this set is a man younger than 35 in good health. Some clones in this sample may be carry-over from other donors' samples.

The rearrangement links TRBV28 to TRBJ2-1; no clear D. This CDR3 contains 12 residues. The germline gives CDR1 MDHEN, CDR2 SYDVKM. Trimming removed 6 bases from V and 7 bases from J, with 10 bases in between. The CDR3 region is CASSTNENEQFF. CDR3 sequence (DNA): TGTGCCAGCAGCACCAATGAGAATGAGCAGTTCTTC.

CDR3 nucleotide sequence: TGTGCCAGCACCATACAGGGCTACGAGCAGTACTTC. It yields the protein CASTIQGYEQYF. The rearrangement links TRBV7-2 to TRBJ2-7; a weak D match, TRBD1 (6 bases). The CDR3 has 12 residues. Trimming pared 7 bases from V and 3 bases from J, leaving 10 bases between. Germline V gene lookup returns CDR1 SGHTA and CDR2 FQGNSA.

The chain joins TRBV5-4 to TRBJ2-7; possible D gene TRBD2, 5 bases. Germline V gene sequence: CDR1 SGHNT, CDR2 YYREEE (reference sequence). The CDR3 runs 18 residues. Trimming shortened V by 2 bases and J by 3 bases, and 24 bases separated the two germline ends. The CDR3, as DNA: TGTGCCAGCAGCTTCGGGGTTTCGGAAGCCAAACTTTACTACGAGCAGTACTTC. Translating it yields CASSFGVSEAKLYYEQYF.

The V call is TRBV5-4, the J call TRBJ2-1; D possibly corresponds to TRBD2 (5 bases). This CDR3 region has 16 residues. In germline, CDR1 is SGHNT, CDR2 YYREEE (reference sequence). V lost 0 bases to trimming and J lost 2 bases, with 12 bases between them. The CDR3 nucleotides read TGTGCCAGCAGCTTGGGCGGCGGGCGCCCCTACAATGAGCAGTTCTTC. Translating it yields CASSLGGGRPYNEQFF.

This clone is a singleton in its sample. V usage is TRBV27 and J usage is TRBJ2-1, with 7 bases matching TRBD2. The germline V gene encodes CDR1 MNHEY and CDR2 SMNVEV (reference sequence). V lost 4 bases and J lost 10; bases outside the gene matches: 7. The length of the CDR3 is 13 residues. CDR3 DNA: TGTGCCAGCAGTTGGCAGAGGGGAGGGGAGCAGTTCTTC. Encoded protein: CASSWQRGGEQFF.

The chain has TRBV11-2 and TRBJ2-7; 7 nucleotides align to TRBD1. Unmatched junction bases numbered 5, after V lost 3 bases and J lost 3 bases. In germline, CDR1 is SGHAT, CDR2 FQNNGV. This CDR3 comprises 14 residues. The CDR3 here is CASSFWAGGYEQYF. For the CDR3, the DNA is TGTGCCAGCAGCTTTTGGGCAGGGGGCTACGAGCAGTACTTC. Supplemented by reference TRBV11-2 and TRBJ2-7, the full variable domain reads EAGVAQSPRYKIIEKRQSVAFWCNPISGHATLYWYQQILGQGPKLLIQFQNNGVVDDSQLPKDRFSAERLKGVDSTLKIQPAKLEDSAVYLCASSFWAGGYEQYFGPGTRLTVT.

The rearrangement joins TRBV15 to TRBJ1-2; 7 nucleotides match TRBD1. Looked up from germline, CDR1 is LNHNV and CDR2 is YYDKDF (reference sequence). The CDR3 is made up of 13 amino acids. V shed 5 bases and J 6 bases; nucleotides not matched to a gene: 6. The CDR3 is CATSGGTADGYTF. The CDR3 coding sequence is TGTGCCACCAGCGGCGGGACAGCCGATGGCTACACCTTC.

The chain recombines TRBV19 with TRBJ1-1; 10 positions match TRBD1. Unmatched junction bases numbered 5, after V lost 8 bases and J lost 5 bases. The CDR3 loop spans 13 amino acids. Germline loops: CDR1 LNHDA, CDR2 SQIVND (reference sequence). The CDR3: CASQDRGLTEAFF. Written as DNA, the CDR3 is TGTGCCAGTCAAGACAGGGGGCTGACTGAAGCTTTCTTT.